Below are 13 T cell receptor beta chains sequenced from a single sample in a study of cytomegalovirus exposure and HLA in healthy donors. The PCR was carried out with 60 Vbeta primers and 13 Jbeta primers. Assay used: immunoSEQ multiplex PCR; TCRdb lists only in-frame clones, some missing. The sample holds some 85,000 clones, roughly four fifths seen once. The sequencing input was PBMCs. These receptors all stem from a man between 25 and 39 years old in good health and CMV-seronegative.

As DNA, the CDR3 is TGTGCCAGCAGCCGAACGACTAGCGGGGGGGCGGTATACAATGAGCAGTTCTTC. Protein product: CASSRTTSGGAVYNEQFF. The chain is built from TRBV4-2 and TRBJ2-1; 14 bases agree with TRBD2. With 4 bases clipped from V and 4 bases from J, the junction kept 9 bases outside the gene matches. Germline CDR1 reads LGHNA; CDR2 reads YNFKEQ. The CDR3 covers 18 residues.

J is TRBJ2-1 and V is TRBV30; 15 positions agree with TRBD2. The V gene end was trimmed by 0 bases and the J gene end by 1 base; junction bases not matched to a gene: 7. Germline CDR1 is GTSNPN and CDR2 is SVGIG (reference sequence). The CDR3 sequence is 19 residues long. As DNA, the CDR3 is TGTGCCTGGAGTGTACAGGAAGGGACTAGCGGGGGGTCCTACAATGAGCAGTTCTTC. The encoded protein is CAWSVQEGTSGGSYNEQFF.

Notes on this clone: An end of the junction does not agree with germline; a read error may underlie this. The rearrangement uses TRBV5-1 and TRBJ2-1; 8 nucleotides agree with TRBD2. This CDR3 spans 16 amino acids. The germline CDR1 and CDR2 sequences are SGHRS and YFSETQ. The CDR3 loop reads CASSLGVAGPYNEQFF. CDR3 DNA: TGCGCCAGCAGCTTGGGGGTAGCGGGACCCTATAATGAGCAGTTCTTC.

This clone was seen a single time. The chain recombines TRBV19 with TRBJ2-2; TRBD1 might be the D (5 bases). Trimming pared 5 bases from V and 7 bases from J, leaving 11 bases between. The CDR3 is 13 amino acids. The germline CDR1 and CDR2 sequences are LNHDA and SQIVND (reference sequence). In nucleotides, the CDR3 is TGTGCCAGTAGTCGGCAGGGTCTCGGGGAGCTGTTTTTT. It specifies CASSRQGLGELFF.

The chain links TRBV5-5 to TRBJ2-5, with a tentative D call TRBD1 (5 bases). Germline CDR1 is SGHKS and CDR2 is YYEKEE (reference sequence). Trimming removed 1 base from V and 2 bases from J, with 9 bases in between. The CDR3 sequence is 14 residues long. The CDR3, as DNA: TGTGCCAGCAGCTTGTTGACAGTACAAGAGACCCAGTACTTC. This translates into CASSLLTVQETQYF.

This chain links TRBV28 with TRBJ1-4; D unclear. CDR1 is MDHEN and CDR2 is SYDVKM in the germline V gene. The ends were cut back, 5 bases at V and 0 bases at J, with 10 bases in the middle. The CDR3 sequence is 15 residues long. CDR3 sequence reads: CASSLAGTTNEKLFF. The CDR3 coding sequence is TGTGCCAGCAGTCTCGCCGGGACAACTAATGAAAAACTGTTTTTT.

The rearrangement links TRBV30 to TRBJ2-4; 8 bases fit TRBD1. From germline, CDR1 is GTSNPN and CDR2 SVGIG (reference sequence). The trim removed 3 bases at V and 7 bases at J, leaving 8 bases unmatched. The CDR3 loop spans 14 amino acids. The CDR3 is CAWSMWQGANIQYF. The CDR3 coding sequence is TGTGCCTGGAGCATGTGGCAGGGGGCGAACATTCAGTACTTC.

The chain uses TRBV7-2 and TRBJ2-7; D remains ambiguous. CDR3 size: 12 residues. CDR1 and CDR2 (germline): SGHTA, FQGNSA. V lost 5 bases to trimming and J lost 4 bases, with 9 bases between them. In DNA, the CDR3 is TGTGCCAGCAGCCCCAACAGATACGAGCAGTACTTC. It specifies CASSPNRYEQYF.

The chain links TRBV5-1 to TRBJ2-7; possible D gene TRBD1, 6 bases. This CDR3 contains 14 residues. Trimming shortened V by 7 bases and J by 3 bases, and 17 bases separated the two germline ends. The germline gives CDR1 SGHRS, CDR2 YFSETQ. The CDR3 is CASSTTGSGYEQYF. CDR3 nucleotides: TGCGCCAGCTCCACAACAGGGTCGGGCTACGAGCAGTACTTC.

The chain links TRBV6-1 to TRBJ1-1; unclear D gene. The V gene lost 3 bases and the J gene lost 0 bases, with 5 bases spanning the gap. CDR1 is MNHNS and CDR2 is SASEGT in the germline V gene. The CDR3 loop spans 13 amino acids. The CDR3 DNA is TGTGCCAGCAGTGAGTCGTTGAACACTGAAGCTTTCTTT. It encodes CASSESLNTEAFF.

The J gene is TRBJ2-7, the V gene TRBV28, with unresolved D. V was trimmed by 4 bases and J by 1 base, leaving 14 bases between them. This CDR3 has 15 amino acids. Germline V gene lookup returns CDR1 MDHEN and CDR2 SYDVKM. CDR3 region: CASSSSGSDSYEQYF. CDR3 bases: TGTGCCAGCAGTTCCTCCGGGTCGGATTCCTACGAGCAGTACTTC. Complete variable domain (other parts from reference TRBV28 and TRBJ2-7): DVKVTQSSRYLVKRTGEKVFLECVQDMDHENMFWYRQDPGLGLRLIYFSYDVKMKEKGDIPEGYSVSREKKERFSLILESASTNQTSMYLCASSSSGSDSYEQYFGPGTRLTVT.

The CDR3 DNA reads TGTGCCAGCACCTCCATAGAAACCGGGACAGGGGCGGGCGAGCAGTACTTC. Its protein product is CASTSIETGTGAGEQYF. The genes are TRBV2 and TRBJ2-7, with TRBD1 matching over 10 bases. The CDR3 extends over 17 amino acids. Germline V gives CDR1 SNHLY, CDR2 FYNNEI. J gave up 6 bases and V 7 bases, and 18 bases lay outside the gene matches.

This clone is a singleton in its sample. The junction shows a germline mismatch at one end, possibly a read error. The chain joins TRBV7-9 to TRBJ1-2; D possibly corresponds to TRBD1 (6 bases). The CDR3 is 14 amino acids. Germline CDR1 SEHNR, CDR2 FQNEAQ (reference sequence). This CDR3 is CSSSLIGQFYGYTF. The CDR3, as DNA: TGTTCCAGCAGCTTAATCGGACAGTTTTATGGCTACACCTTC.